This TCR beta chain was recorded in a study of blood T cell repertoires in COVID-19. Study summary: Samples of COVID-19 (acute and convalescent) were obtained from the United States, Italy and Spain. T cells, B-cell-depleted T cells, or PBMCs supplied cDNA or gDNA.

The CDR3 covers 12 residues. Germline CDR1 and CDR2: SGHNT and YYREEE (reference sequence). Between the trimmed V and J ends, which lost 4 bases and 3 bases, there was a span of 5 bases. Seattle patients were enrolled while actively infected and followed longitudinally. Study processing details: Amplified reference gene primers provided the basis for estimating nucleated cell counts. Profiled with immunoSEQ multiplex PCR; TCRdb holds only in-frame clones, not every one. D and trimming were read from the DNA, whereas the V and J calls and clone size are those reported in that table. The repertoire has some 150,000 clones, 84% of them found once; the top ten carry about 14%.

The receptor's source is a woman in her seventies with COVID-19, enrolled during active disease. V gene TRBV5-4 combines with J gene TRBJ1-3, with D hard to call. The sequencing input was peripheral blood. The CDR3 DNA sequence: TGTGCCAGCAGCCGTAGTGGAAACACCATATATTTT. It is translated as CASSRSGNTIYF.